This T cell receptor (beta chain) was captured by sequencing in a study of cytotoxic CD8 clonotypes in ibrutinib-treated CLL. Across the study: Responses comprised 25 or so partial and 2 complete; at median approximately 72 months, roughly 15 remained remitted and about twelve progressed.

The CDR3 totals 15 residues. The V gene's germline CDR1 is SGHNT and CDR2 YENEEA. V lost 5 bases to trimming and J lost 4 bases; unmatched junction nucleotides: 10. The data were produced by immunoSEQ multiplex PCR, yet TCRdb's version contains in-frame clones alone and is incomplete. The sample has 300,000 to 400,000 clones, 60% to 80% seen once. This receptor was taken from a human donor with chronic lymphocytic leukemia. The V call is TRBV11-3, the J call TRBJ2-5; 7 bases match TRBD2. The sequenced sample was PBMCs, obtained after 36 months of ibrutinib treatment. The CDR3: CASSLSAGRAETQYF. The CDR3 DNA is TGTGCCAGCAGCCTCTCGGCAGGGAGGGCAGAGACCCAGTACTTC.